Below, 11 T cell receptor beta chains from the same sample are listed, as sequenced in a study of sequential checkpoint blockade in melanoma. Treatment specified: randomized to nivolumab then ipilimumab (arm A) or the reverse (arm B). TCRdb's copy holds only in-frame clones and misses some; the assay was immunoSEQ multiplex PCR. Of a few thousand clones listed, approximately 30% are singletons. The sequencing used tumor tissue (inferred from file names), collected from a patient given nivolumab and ipilimumab in sequence. Source of these receptors: a human donor with melanoma.

This clone is medium-sized in the sample. This chain connects TRBV11-3 to TRBJ2-7, with D perhaps TRBD1 or TRBD2 (5 bases each). Per the germline V gene, CDR1 is SGHNT and CDR2 is YENEEA. V was clipped by 5 bases and J by 3 bases, with 20 bases between them. The CDR3 runs to 16 residues. CDR3 residues: CASSPRDHPRHYEQYV. For the CDR3, the DNA is TGTGCCAGCAGCCCGAGGGACCACCCAAGGCACTACGAGCAGTACGTC.

The chain recombines TRBV14 with TRBJ2-7, with a possible D match to TRBD2 (5 bases). This CDR3 is built from 15 residues. Germline CDR1 and CDR2: SGHDN and FVKESK. Trimming pared 8 bases from V and 0 bases from J, leaving 17 bases between. The CDR3 spells CASARIGGSSYEQYF. The DNA for the CDR3 is TGTGCCAGCGCCCGGATTGGAGGTTCCTCCTACGAGCAGTACTTC.

The chain has TRBV6-7 and TRBJ2-5; D call uncertain. TRBV6-7 belongs to the ORF category, with a function that is uncertain. V was trimmed by 10 bases and J by 5 bases, leaving 11 bases between them. This CDR3 comprises 11 residues. Here the CDR3 DNA reads TGTGCCATCTTAATGGGGGAGACCCAGTACTTC. This translates into CAILMGETQYF.

This clone qualifies as medium-sized. The chain links TRBV11-3 to TRBJ2-7; 7 nucleotides align to TRBD1. V trimming: 5 bases; J trimming: 4 bases; junction bases outside the gene matches: 8. The CDR3 runs to 14 residues. Per germline, CDR1 SGHNT and CDR2 YENEEA. The CDR3 DNA follows: TGTGCCAGCAGCCCCGGGACAGACCCATACGAGCAGTACGTC. Residues: CASSPGTDPYEQYV.

The chain joins TRBV28 to TRBJ2-7, with 11 bases that match TRBD1. The CDR3 is made up of 15 amino acids. Germline V lookup: CDR1 MDHEN, CDR2 SYDVKM. V lost 4 bases and J lost 3; bases outside the gene matches: 5. The CDR3 region is CASSSGTGGIYEQYV. The DNA of the CDR3 is TGTGCCAGCAGTTCCGGGACAGGGGGAATCTACGAGCAGTACGTC.

The gene calls are TRBV29-1 and TRBJ1-3; no clear D gene. V shed 6 bases and J shed 1 base, with 7 bases lying between them. Germline lookup yields CDR1 SQVTM and CDR2 ANQGSEA. CDR3 size: 12 residues. CDR3 region: CSVSESGNTIYF. CDR3 in DNA: TGCAGCGTATCCGAATCTGGAAACACCATATATTTT.

This clone is categorized as medium-sized (0.01 to 0.1%). The chain carries TRBV28 and TRBJ2-7; D not certain. Per the germline V gene, CDR1 is MDHEN and CDR2 is SYDVKM. The CDR3 runs 13 residues. V was shortened by 6 bases and J by 3 bases, with 12 bases between the two germline ends. For the CDR3, the DNA is TGTGCCAGCAGAAATACTTTATACTACGAGCAGTACTTC. Translating it yields CASRNTLYYEQYF.

V and J are TRBV18 and TRBJ1-1, with D unresolved. V shed 3 bases and J shed 5 bases, with 10 bases lying between them. CDR3 length: 13 residues. The germline V gene has CDR1 KGHSH and CDR2 LQKENI. CDR3 amino acids: CASSPGQKTEAFF. CDR3 DNA: TGTGCCAGCTCACCGGGCCAGAAGACTGAAGCTTTCTTT. Variable domain in full (rest from reference TRBV18 and TRBJ1-1): NAGVMQNPRHLVRRRGQEARLRCSPMKGHSHVYWYRQLPEEGLKFMVYLQKENIIDESGMPKERFSAEFPKEGPSILRIQQVVRGDSAAYFCASSPGQKTEAFFGQGTRLTVV.

This clone was seen only a few times. This sequence joins TRBV4-1 and TRBJ1-4; 9 bases are a match to TRBD1. The germline V gene has CDR1 MGHRA and CDR2 YSYEKL. V lost 4 bases to trimming and J lost 9 bases; unmatched junction nucleotides: 9. This CDR3 spans 15 amino acids. In DNA form, the CDR3 reads TGCGCCAGCAGCCCGGTTCGTGGGACAGGGAAAAAACTGTTTTTT. Residues: CASSPVRGTGKKLFF.

This clone was seen a few times. The chain recombines TRBV11-3 with TRBJ2-7; possibly TRBD1 for D (8 bases). The germline V gene has CDR1 SGHNT and CDR2 YENEEA. The CDR3 covers 14 residues. Trimming removed 7 bases from V and 3 bases from J, with 16 bases in between. In DNA, the CDR3 is TGTGCCAGCACTCAACAGGGGGGGATCTACGAGCAGTACTTC. It translates to CASTQQGGIYEQYF.

The chain is built from TRBV28 and TRBJ2-6; tentatively, D is TRBD2 (6 bases). Germline loops: CDR1 MDHEN, CDR2 SYDVKM. This CDR3 contains 15 residues. V lost 4 bases and J lost 2, with 9 bases in between. In nucleotides, the CDR3 is TGTGCCAGCAGTTCCGGGGGTACTGGGGCCAACGTCCTGACTTTC. It yields the protein CASSSGGTGANVLTF.